The rows below give T cell receptor beta chains drawn from one sample of a study of OX40 agonist ivuxolimab in advanced cancers. Profiled with immunoSEQ multiplex PCR; TCRdb holds only in-frame clones, not every one. The sample contains 65,000 to 70,000 clones, roughly 87% of which appear only once. Here the sequenced sample was CD4+ or CD8+ T cells sorted from blood, taken in a trial of the OX40 agonist ivuxolimab. Receptors were obtained from an adult with an advanced solid tumor such as melanoma, head and neck, liver or kidney cancer. Both conserved end residues are part of each CDR3. D genes are given only for firm matches. Where a row states a size, it is once, few, many or the class of an expanded clone; other rows omit it.

V gene: TRBV4-1; D gene: NA; J gene: TRBJ1-4; CDR3 length: 15; clone size: NA; CDR3 protein: CASSQDRVGVEKLFF; CDR3 DNA: TGCGCCAGCAGCCAAGATCGGGTAGGCGTGGAAAAACTGTTTTTT
V gene: TRBV19; D gene: NA; J gene: TRBJ1-4; CDR3 length: 18; clone size: NA; CDR3 protein: CASSLPARTVATNEKLFF; CDR3 DNA: TGTGCCAGTAGTCTACCCGCGCGGACAGTTGCAACTAATGAAAAACTGTTTTTT
V gene: TRBV6-6; D gene: TRBD2; J gene: TRBJ2-2; CDR3 length: 15; clone size: NA; CDR3 protein: CASSLLAGGTGELFF; CDR3 DNA: TGTGCCAGCAGTTTACTAGCGGGAGGCACCGGGGAGCTGTTTTTT
V gene: TRBV4-3; D gene: NA; J gene: TRBJ1-5; CDR3 length: 15; clone size: NA; CDR3 protein: CASSQDRLYYQPQHF; CDR3 DNA: TGCGCCAGCAGCCAAGACCGACTTTACTATCAGCCCCAGCATTTT
V gene: TRBV2; D gene: TRBD1; J gene: TRBJ1-4; CDR3 length: 14; clone size: NA; CDR3 protein: CASRLTGGREKLFF; CDR3 DNA: TGTGCCAGCAGACTCACAGGGGGGCGTGAAAAACTGTTTTTT
V gene: TRBV18; D gene: NA; J gene: TRBJ1-2; CDR3 length: 15; clone size: NA; CDR3 protein: CASSTLEAGRYGYTF; CDR3 DNA: TGTGCCAGCTCAACCCTGGAGGCAGGACGCTATGGCTACACCTTC
V gene: TRBV5-1; D gene: NA; J gene: TRBJ2-7; CDR3 length: 13; clone size: NA; CDR3 protein: CASSAGQSAEQYF; CDR3 DNA: TGCGCCAGCAGCGCAGGGCAATCGGCCGAGCAGTACTTC
V gene: TRBV18; D gene: NA; J gene: TRBJ1-1; CDR3 length: 14; clone size: once; CDR3 protein: CASSPISRGTEAFF; CDR3 DNA: TGTGCCAGCTCACCTATTTCACGTGGCACTGAAGCTTTCTTT
V gene: TRBV10-3; D gene: NA; J gene: TRBJ2-5; CDR3 length: 12; clone size: NA; CDR3 protein: CAISRDQETQYF; CDR3 DNA: TGTGCCATTTCCCGGGACCAAGAGACCCAGTACTTC
V gene: TRBV13; D gene: NA; J gene: TRBJ2-5; CDR3 length: 14; clone size: NA; CDR3 protein: CASSIRRGAETQYF; CDR3 DNA: TGTGCCAGCAGCATTAGGAGGGGGGCTGAGACCCAGTACTTC
V gene: TRBV25-1; D gene: NA; J gene: TRBJ1-1; CDR3 length: 15; clone size: once; CDR3 protein: CASSEYRRPNTEAFF; CDR3 DNA: TGTGCCAGCAGTGAATATAGACGGCCGAACACTGAAGCTTTCTTT
V gene: TRBV11-3; D gene: TRBD2; J gene: TRBJ2-7; CDR3 length: 14; clone size: NA; CDR3 protein: CASSLTSGNDEQYF; CDR3 DNA: TGTGCCAGCAGCTTGACTAGCGGGAACGACGAGCAGTACTTC
V gene: TRBV28; D gene: TRBD2; J gene: TRBJ2-7; CDR3 length: 15; clone size: NA; CDR3 protein: CASTPSSGRMNEQYF; CDR3 DNA: TGTGCCAGCACCCCTTCTAGCGGGAGGATGAACGAGCAGTACTTC
V gene: TRBV27; D gene: TRBD2; J gene: TRBJ2-3; CDR3 length: 17; clone size: NA; CDR3 protein: CASTSGLAGGGRDTQYF; CDR3 DNA: TGTGCCAGCACCTCGGGACTAGCGGGGGGTGGGAGAGATACGCAGTATTTT
V gene: TRBV5-1; D gene: NA; J gene: TRBJ2-3; CDR3 length: 16; clone size: NA; CDR3 protein: CASSLAMSKFADTQYF; CDR3 DNA: TGCGCCAGCAGCTTGGCGATGTCTAAGTTCGCAGATACGCAGTATTTT
V gene: TRBV7-2; D gene: TRBD1; J gene: TRBJ2-3; CDR3 length: 15; clone size: NA; CDR3 protein: CASSRQGSRTDTQYF; CDR3 DNA: TGTGCCAGCAGCCGACAGGGGTCGAGAACAGATACGCAGTATTTT
V gene: TRBV28; D gene: TRBD1; J gene: TRBJ1-5; CDR3 length: 17; clone size: NA; CDR3 protein: CASSFVRQGGTWQPQHF; CDR3 DNA: TGTGCCAGCAGTTTTGTACGACAGGGGGGTACGTGGCAGCCCCAGCATTTT
V gene: TRBV28; D gene: NA; J gene: TRBJ1-6; CDR3 length: 13; clone size: NA; CDR3 protein: CASKGSYHSPLHF; CDR3 DNA: TGTGCCAGTAAGGGGAGTTATCATTCACCCCTCCACTTT
V gene: TRBV6-6; D gene: NA; J gene: TRBJ2-1; CDR3 length: 14; clone size: NA; CDR3 protein: CASSADTAGNEQFF; CDR3 DNA: TGTGCCAGCAGTGCAGACACGGCAGGCAATGAGCAGTTCTTC
V gene: TRBV2; D gene: NA; J gene: TRBJ2-6; CDR3 length: 14; clone size: NA; CDR3 protein: CASSNNAGANVLTF; CDR3 DNA: TGTGCCAGCAGTAACAACGCCGGGGCCAACGTCCTGACTTTC
V gene: TRBV28; D gene: NA; J gene: TRBJ2-4; CDR3 length: 14; clone size: NA; CDR3 protein: CASSLVGGKNIQYF; CDR3 DNA: TGTGCCAGCAGTTTAGTTGGGGGAAAAAACATTCAGTACTTC
V gene: TRBV6-6; D gene: NA; J gene: TRBJ1-3; CDR3 length: 12; clone size: few; CDR3 protein: CASIGSGNTIYF; CDR3 DNA: TGTGCCAGCATCGGTTCTGGAAACACCATATATTTT
V gene: TRBV9; D gene: NA; J gene: TRBJ2-6; CDR3 length: 14; clone size: NA; CDR3 protein: CASSVASGANVLTF; CDR3 DNA: TGTGCCAGCAGCGTAGCCTCTGGGGCCAACGTCCTGACTTTC
V gene: TRBV7-2; D gene: NA; J gene: TRBJ1-2; CDR3 length: 13; clone size: NA; CDR3 protein: CASSLGFNYGYTF; CDR3 DNA: TGTGCCAGCAGCCTAGGTTTTAACTATGGCTACACCTTC
V gene: TRBV15; D gene: TRBD1; J gene: TRBJ1-5; CDR3 length: 16; clone size: NA; CDR3 protein: CATSREAPGQGQPQHF; CDR3 DNA: TGTGCCACCAGCAGAGAAGCCCCGGGACAGGGACAGCCCCAGCATTTT
V gene: TRBV5-5; D gene: TRBD1; J gene: TRBJ1-4; CDR3 length: 15; clone size: NA; CDR3 protein: CASSLGGQRNEKLFF; CDR3 DNA: TGTGCCAGCAGCTTGGGGGGACAGAGAAATGAAAAACTGTTTTTT
V gene: TRBV6-5; D gene: NA; J gene: TRBJ1-1; CDR3 length: 14; clone size: NA; CDR3 protein: CASSWRSDSLQAFF; CDR3 DNA: TGTGCCAGCAGTTGGAGGTCGGACAGTCTGCAGGCTTTCTTT
V gene: TRBV6-6; D gene: TRBD2; J gene: TRBJ2-1; CDR3 length: 14; clone size: NA; CDR3 protein: CASRPSGGAVEQFF; CDR3 DNA: TGTGCCAGCAGACCCAGCGGGGGGGCCGTTGAGCAGTTCTTC
V gene: TRBV7-7; D gene: NA; J gene: TRBJ2-1; CDR3 length: 12; clone size: NA; CDR3 protein: CASSPTGVEQFF; CDR3 DNA: TGTGCCAGCAGCCCCACCGGGGTTGAGCAGTTCTTC
V gene: TRBV10-3; D gene: TRBD2; J gene: TRBJ2-7; CDR3 length: 13; clone size: NA; CDR3 protein: CAHKRGDGYEQYF; CDR3 DNA: TGTGCCCACAAACGGGGGGATGGCTACGAGCAGTACTTC
V gene: TRBV14; D gene: NA; J gene: TRBJ2-7; CDR3 length: 15; clone size: NA; CDR3 protein: CASSQRKATVNEQYF; CDR3 DNA: TGTGCCAGCAGCCAACGTAAAGCGACAGTCAACGAGCAGTACTTC
V gene: TRBV11-2; D gene: TRBD2; J gene: TRBJ2-7; CDR3 length: 12; clone size: NA; CDR3 protein: CASSRGVDEQYF; CDR3 DNA: TGTGCCAGCAGCCGGGGGGTAGACGAGCAGTACTTC
V gene: TRBV7-8; D gene: NA; J gene: TRBJ1-4; CDR3 length: 16; clone size: few; CDR3 protein: CASSSNSLRPNEKLFF; CDR3 DNA: TGTGCCAGCAGCTCCAATAGCCTTAGACCTAATGAAAAACTGTTTTTT
V gene: TRBV5-5; D gene: NA; J gene: TRBJ1-6; CDR3 length: 15; clone size: NA; CDR3 protein: CASSLAGQARSPLHF; CDR3 DNA: TGTGCCAGCAGCTTGGCGGGACAAGCCAGATCACCCCTCCACTTT
V gene: TRBV19; D gene: TRBD2; J gene: TRBJ2-2; CDR3 length: 14; clone size: NA; CDR3 protein: CASSIDRGAGELFF; CDR3 DNA: TGTGCCAGTAGTATAGATCGGGGGGCCGGGGAGCTGTTTTTT
V gene: TRBV19; D gene: NA; J gene: TRBJ1-1; CDR3 length: 14; clone size: NA; CDR3 protein: CASSILAANTEAFF; CDR3 DNA: TGTGCCAGTAGTATTCTGGCGGCGAACACTGAAGCTTTCTTT
V gene: TRBV28; D gene: NA; J gene: TRBJ1-4; CDR3 length: 15; clone size: NA; CDR3 protein: CASSLSGILDEKLFF; CDR3 DNA: TGTGCCAGCAGTTTATCTGGAATCTTAGATGAAAAACTGTTTTTT
V gene: TRBV5-1; D gene: NA; J gene: TRBJ2-1; CDR3 length: 15; clone size: NA; CDR3 protein: CASSLIADAYNEQFF; CDR3 DNA: TGCGCCAGCAGCTTAATAGCGGATGCCTACAATGAGCAGTTCTTC
V gene: TRBV5-1; D gene: TRBD2; J gene: TRBJ2-3; CDR3 length: 15; clone size: NA; CDR3 protein: CASRESGGPTDTQYF; CDR3 DNA: TGCGCCAGCAGGGAGAGCGGGGGGCCCACAGATACGCAGTATTTT
V gene: TRBV6-5; D gene: NA; J gene: TRBJ2-7; CDR3 length: 14; clone size: NA; CDR3 protein: CASSYSGSSYEQYF; CDR3 DNA: TGTGCCAGCAGTTACTCAGGTAGCTCCTACGAGCAGTACTTC